This TCR beta chain is drawn from a study of CD8 T cells in Susac syndrome. Sequencing of TCR beta covered CD8+ and CD4+ T cells obtained from blood. The control group consisted of healthy donors matched for age and sex. It was negative isolation that provided the CD8+ and CD4+ T cells, whereas TEMRA cells were enriched by FACS. RNA was extracted with the RNeasy kit, and a quantity of about 0.5 to 1 ug was reverse transcribed using random hexamers. With immunoSEQ multiplex PCR, TCR beta CDR3 was amplified across 54 Vbeta and 13 Jbeta. Via MiXCR, TCRdb re-called the immunoSEQ multiplex PCR reads, giving one row per CDR3 protein. This table holds under 200,000 distinct CDR3 sequences, approximately 93% found once. The receptor comes from a human donor in good health. Material: CD4+ T cells from PBMCs.

This CDR3 reads CASSQADWDYGYTF. The CDR3 DNA is TGCGCCAGCAGCCAAGCAGACTGGGACTATGGCTACACCTTC. V usage is TRBV4-1 and J usage is TRBJ1-2; D uncertain. Per the germline V gene, CDR1 is MGHRA and CDR2 is YSYEKL. V dropped 1 base and J dropped 3 bases, with 9 bases sitting between them. The CDR3 runs to 14 residues.